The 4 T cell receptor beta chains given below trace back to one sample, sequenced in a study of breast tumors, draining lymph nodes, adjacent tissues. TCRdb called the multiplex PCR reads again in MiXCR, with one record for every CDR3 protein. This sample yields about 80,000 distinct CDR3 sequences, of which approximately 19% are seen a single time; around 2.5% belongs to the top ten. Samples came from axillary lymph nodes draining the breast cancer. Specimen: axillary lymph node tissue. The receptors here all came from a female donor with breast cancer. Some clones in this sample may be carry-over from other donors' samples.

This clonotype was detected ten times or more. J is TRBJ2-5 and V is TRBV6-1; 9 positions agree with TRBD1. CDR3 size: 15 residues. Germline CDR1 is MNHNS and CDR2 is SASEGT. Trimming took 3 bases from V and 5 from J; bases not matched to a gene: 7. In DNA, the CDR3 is TGTGCCAGCAGTGACAACAGGGGGCCAGGGGAGACCCAGTACTTC. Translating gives CASSDNRGPGETQYF.

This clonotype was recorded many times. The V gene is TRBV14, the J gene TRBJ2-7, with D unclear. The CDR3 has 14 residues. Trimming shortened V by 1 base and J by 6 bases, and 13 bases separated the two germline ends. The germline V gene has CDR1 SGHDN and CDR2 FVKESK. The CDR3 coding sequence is TGTGCCAGCAGCCAAGTTCCGCGGTTCGCCGAGCAGTACTTC. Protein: CASSQVPRFAEQYF. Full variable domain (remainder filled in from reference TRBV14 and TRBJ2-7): EAGVTQFPSHSVIEKGQTVTLRCDPISGHDNLYWYRRVMGKEIKFLLHFVKESKQDESGMPNNRFLAERTGGTYSTLKVQPAELEDSGVYFCASSQVPRFAEQYFGPGTRLTVT.

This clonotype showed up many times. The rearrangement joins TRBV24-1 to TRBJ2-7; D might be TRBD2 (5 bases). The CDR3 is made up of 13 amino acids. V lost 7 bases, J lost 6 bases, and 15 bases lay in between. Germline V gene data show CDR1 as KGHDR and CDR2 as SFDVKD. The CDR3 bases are TGTGCCACCAGGGCTTCATCCGGGATCGAGCAGTACTTC. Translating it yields CATRASSGIEQYF.

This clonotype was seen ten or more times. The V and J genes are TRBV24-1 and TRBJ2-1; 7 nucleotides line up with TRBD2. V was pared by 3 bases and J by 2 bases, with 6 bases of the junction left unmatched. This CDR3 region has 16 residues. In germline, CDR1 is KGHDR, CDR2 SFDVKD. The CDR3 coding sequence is TGTGCCACCAGTGATCTAGCGGTACCAACCTACAATGAGCAGTTCTTC. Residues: CATSDLAVPTYNEQFF.